This T cell receptor (beta chain) was recovered during a study of cytomegalovirus exposure and HLA in healthy donors. Whole-study results and caveats: A later analysis found that most CMV-associated TCR beta chains appeared HLA-restricted. CMV serostatus was the sole immune exposure data available.

On this clone itself: The antigen is unknown.

The CDR3 loop spans 18 amino acids. Germline assignment: CDR1 SGHRS and CDR2 YFSETQ. Trimming took off 1 base at V and 2 bases at J, with 21 bases between the two ends. It was with 60 Vbeta and 13 Jbeta primers that the PCR ran. Clones were read by immunoSEQ multiplex PCR, and TCRdb kept only the in-frame ones, dropping some. The sample lists 250,000 to 350,000 clones, approximately 70% occurring once. The chain combines TRBV5-1 with TRBJ2-5; D is perhaps TRBD2 (7 bases). This clonotype was obtained from a female donor in good health and CMV-seronegative. What was sequenced was PBMCs. CDR3: CASSLSRGISGTQETQYF. The CDR3 coding sequence is TGCGCCAGCAGCTTGTCCAGGGGCATAAGCGGGACGCAAGAGACCCAGTACTTC. The whole variable domain, remainder taken from reference TRBV5-1 and TRBJ2-5, is KAGVTQTPRYLIKTRGQQVTLSCSPISGHRSVSWYQQTPGQGLQFLFEYFSETQRNKGNFPGRFSGRQFSNSRSEMNVSTLELGDSALYLCASSLSRGISGTQETQYFGPGTRLLVL.